These 14 T cell receptor beta chains were sequenced from one sample in a study of early T cells in non-severe SARS-CoV-2 infection (dated by TCRdb to the early 2020s). The receptor library was made with 5' RACE. Sequencing instrument: NextSeq 500. Using fastp trimming at Q25 and MiXCR clonotype assembly, TCRdb reanalyzed the public sequencing data and kept in-frame beta chains. Under each unique CDR3 protein, matching rows form one entry showing the most common genes and DNA. In all, the sample holds about 82,000 distinct CDR3 sequences, and about 13% of those were seen once. The top ten hold about 6.4% of the sample. Sequenced material: whole blood. The origin of the receptors is an adult who was a healthcare worker with PCR-confirmed SARS-CoV-2 infection or an uninfected control (not recorded which).

This sequence joins TRBV20-1 and TRBJ1-4, with 8 bases aligning to TRBD1. The V and J ends lost 3 bases and 7 bases, in that order; junction bases with no gene match: 4. The CDR3 consists of 13 residues. Per germline, CDR1 DFQATT and CDR2 SNEGSKA (reference sequence). As DNA, the CDR3 is TGCAGTGCTAGTAGACAGGGGCGTGAAAAACTGTTTTTT. Translated: CSASRQGREKLFF.

This clonotype was recorded a few times. The chain joins TRBV6-1 to TRBJ2-3; maybe TRBD1 (6 bases). Germline V gene lookup returns CDR1 MNHNS and CDR2 SASEGT. The CDR3 runs 13 residues. Here the CDR3 reads CANRVEGTDTQYF. The CDR3 nucleotides are TGTGCTAACAGGGTTGAGGGGACAGATACGCAGTATTTT.

In this sample, this clonotype turned up a few times. The V call is TRBV27, the J call TRBJ1-1; TRBD1 might be the D (5 bases). Germline V gene sequence: CDR1 MNHEY, CDR2 SMNVEV (reference sequence). The CDR3 is 13 amino acids. V was clipped by 4 bases and J by 4 bases, with 10 bases between them. The CDR3 region has the DNA TGTGCCAGCAGTTACGACGGGGGCACTGAAGCTTTCTTT. Residues: CASSYDGGTEAFF.

This clonotype appeared a few times. The chain has TRBV18 and TRBJ2-7, with TRBD2 matching over 8 bases. Germline V gene data show CDR1 as KGHSH and CDR2 as LQKENI. Trimming cost V 8 bases and J 0 bases; bases outside gene matches: 12. The CDR3 is 16 residues long. Written as DNA, the CDR3 is TGTGCCAGCGCAAAAGGCGGGGGGAAGAGCTCCTACGAGCAGTACTTC. It codes for CASAKGGGKSSYEQYF.

This chain uses TRBV7-8 with TRBJ1-3; 8 nucleotides match TRBD1. CDR1 is SGHVS and CDR2 is FQNEAQ in the germline V gene. The V gene end was trimmed by 4 bases and the J gene end by 4 bases; junction bases not matched to a gene: 12. The CDR3 loop spans 17 amino acids. CDR3 DNA sequence: TGTGCCAGCAGCTCCAGATTCGGACAGGGACCCGGAAACACCATATATTTT. Its translation: CASSSRFGQGPGNTIYF.

This chain uses TRBV24-1 with TRBJ2-1; D may correspond to TRBD1 or TRBD2 (5 bases each). This CDR3 has 16 amino acids. CDR1 KGHDR and CDR2 SFDVKD come from the germline V gene. Deletions cut 9 bases from V and 0 bases from J, with 17 bases between. The CDR3 is CATQRGYMSSYNEQFF. DNA of the CDR3: TGTGCCACCCAACGGGGCTACATGAGCTCCTACAATGAGCAGTTCTTC.

J is TRBJ2-1 and V is TRBV5-1, with D tentatively TRBD1 or TRBD2 (6 bases each). Trimming left V 4 bases short and J 8 bases short, with 25 bases between. This CDR3 spans 17 amino acids. The germline CDR1 and CDR2 sequences are SGHRS and YFSETQ. The CDR3 spells CASSQIPGASGGHEQFF. DNA for the CDR3: TGCGCCAGCAGCCAAATACCGGGAGCCTCTGGGGGCCATGAGCAGTTCTTC.

This clonotype showed up many times. V and J are TRBV19 and TRBJ1-5; D is undetermined. This CDR3 comprises 12 residues. V lost 7 bases and J 0 bases, leaving 4 bases between the germline ends. The germline V gene encodes CDR1 LNHDA and CDR2 SQIVND (reference sequence). The CDR3 DNA reads TGTGCCAGTACCTATAGCAATCAGCCCCAGCATTTT. It codes for CASTYSNQPQHF.

This clonotype was counted between two and nine times. The chain combines TRBV6-2 or TRBV6-3 with TRBJ2-3; D may be TRBD1 or TRBD2 (5 bases each). Trimming pared 6 bases from V and 2 bases from J, leaving 18 bases between. Germline lookup yields CDR1 MNHEY and CDR2 SVGEGT. The CDR3 is made up of 16 amino acids. CDR3 in amino acids: CASSPRGLISTDTQYF. For the CDR3, the DNA is TGTGCCAGCAGCCCCCGGGGCTTGATATCCACAGATACGCAGTATTTT.

This rearrangement joins TRBV5-1 to TRBJ2-1; D is perhaps TRBD2 (6 bases). Trimming shortened V by 0 bases and J by 5 bases, and 12 bases separated the two germline ends. The CDR3 sequence is 15 residues long. CDR1 and CDR2 (germline): SGHRS, YFSETQ. The CDR3 coding sequence is TGCGCCAGCAGCTTGGAGGGTAGCGGAAACAATGAGCAGTTCTTC. Its translation: CASSLEGSGNNEQFF.

Concerning this clonotype itself: Relative to the germline gene, one junction end is altered; a read error may explain this. This chain links TRBV14 with TRBJ2-2, with TRBD2 matching 13 bases. Germline-derived CDR1 and CDR2 are SGHDN and FVKESK. CDR3 length equals 18 residues. CDR3 sequence reads: CVSSRRTSGSLNTGELFF. For the CDR3, the DNA is TGTGTCAGCAGCCGTCGGACTAGCGGGAGCTTAAACACCGGGGAGCTGTTTTTT.

The J gene is TRBJ2-1, the V gene TRBV11-2, with 8 bases matching TRBD1. Trimming cost V 7 bases and J 4 bases; bases outside gene matches: 6. Germline V gives CDR1 SGHAT, CDR2 FQNNGV. The CDR3 loop spans 14 amino acids. CDR3 sequence: CASNEDRGYNEQFF. Written as DNA, the CDR3 is TGTGCCAGCAACGAAGACAGGGGATACAATGAGCAGTTCTTC.

This clonotype turned up a few times. The chain employs TRBV30 and TRBJ1-1, with D unresolved. The germline V gene encodes CDR1 GTSNPN and CDR2 SVGIG (reference sequence). The CDR3 loop spans 17 amino acids. V was trimmed by 3 bases and J by 0 bases, leaving 20 bases between them. The CDR3 protein is CAWRSRSATPLNTEAFF. CDR3 nucleotides: TGTGCCTGGAGGTCCCGTTCCGCGACACCGTTGAACACTGAAGCTTTCTTT.

This clonotype showed up just a few times. The chain combines TRBV9 with TRBJ2-3, with 7 bases lining up with TRBD2. The V gene end was trimmed by 4 bases and the J gene end by 1 base; junction bases not matched to a gene: 6. The germline V gene encodes CDR1 SGDLS and CDR2 YYNGEE. The CDR3 is 15 residues long. The CDR3 DNA reads TGTGCCAGCAGCCCGGGGGAGGGAGGCACAGATACGCAGTATTTT. This encodes CASSPGEGGTDTQYF.